The T cell receptor (beta chain) under discussion was sequenced for a study of sequential checkpoint blockade in melanoma. Study information: Patients were randomized 1:1 to nivolumab-then-ipilimumab or ipilimumab-then-nivolumab first-line. Each arm's sequence ended with maintenance nivolumab.

The sample holds one count of this clone. Germline V lookup: CDR1 SGDLS, CDR2 YYNGEE. V dropped 0 bases and J dropped 0 bases, with 4 bases sitting between them. This CDR3 region has 13 residues. Clones were sequenced by immunoSEQ multiplex PCR, and TCRdb holds only the in-frame ones, with some missing. The sample includes 5,500 to 6,500 clones, about 85% of them seen just once. Treatment described: randomized to nivolumab then ipilimumab (arm A) or the reverse (arm B). The sample in question was CD8+ T cells sorted from blood (inferred from file names), obtained from a patient given nivolumab and ipilimumab in sequence. The rearrangement joins TRBV9 to TRBJ2-7, with D unresolved. This clonotype was obtained from a human donor with melanoma. In nucleotides, the CDR3 is TGTGCCAGCAGCGTAGGTAGCTCCTACGAGCAGTACTTC. The encoded protein is CASSVGSSYEQYF.